One sample yielded the 2 T cell receptor beta chains listed below, sequenced in a study of graft-versus-host responses after intestinal transplantation. Only in-frame clones appear in the TCRdb table, and some are missing; sequencing was by immunoSEQ multiplex PCR. This sample has about 64,000 clones, with 80% to 95% found just once. Specimen: bone marrow, collected around 720 days after intestinal transplantation. The receptor source for this set is a human patient who received an intestinal transplant, so some T cells may come from the graft donor.

This chain links TRBV28 with TRBJ2-1; D is perhaps TRBD2 (5 bases). Germline CDR1 is MDHEN and CDR2 is SYDVKM. Trimming removed 6 bases at V and 6 bases at J, with 9 bases between. This CDR3 is 12 amino acids long. The CDR3 DNA reads as TGTGCCAGCAGCCTGAGGGTCAATGAGCAGTTCTTC. It codes for CASSLRVNEQFF.

The chain couples TRBV7-3 to TRBJ2-2; D call uncertain. CDR1 and CDR2 (germline): SGHTA, FQGTGA. The CDR3 contains 14 residues. V was trimmed by 2 bases and J by 4 bases, leaving 8 bases between them. The CDR3 region has the DNA TGTGCCAGCAGCTTAGCGAGGACCACCGGGGAGCTGTTTTTT. Translation: CASSLARTTGELFF.